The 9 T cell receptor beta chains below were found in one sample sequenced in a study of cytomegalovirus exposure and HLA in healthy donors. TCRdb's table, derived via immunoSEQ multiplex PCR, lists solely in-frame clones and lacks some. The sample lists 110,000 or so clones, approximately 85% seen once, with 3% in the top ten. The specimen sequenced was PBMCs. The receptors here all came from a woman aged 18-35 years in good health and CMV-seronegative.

This CDR3 reads CASSAGGRSYNEQFF. The CDR3 DNA reads TGTGCCAGCAGCGCGGGGGGGAGGTCCTACAATGAGCAGTTCTTC. V gene TRBV7-9 combines with J gene TRBJ2-1, with TRBD2 identical over 9 bases. The germline V gene encodes CDR1 SEHNR and CDR2 FQNEAQ (reference sequence). The CDR3 runs to 15 residues. Trimming removed 5 bases from V and 1 base from J; junction bases left unmatched: 3.

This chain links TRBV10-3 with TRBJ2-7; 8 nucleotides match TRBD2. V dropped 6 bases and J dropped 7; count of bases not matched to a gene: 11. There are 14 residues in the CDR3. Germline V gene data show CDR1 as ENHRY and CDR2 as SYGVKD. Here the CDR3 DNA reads TGTGCCATCAGGACCGAGACTAGCGTCAAGGAGCAGTACTTC. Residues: CAIRTETSVKEQYF.

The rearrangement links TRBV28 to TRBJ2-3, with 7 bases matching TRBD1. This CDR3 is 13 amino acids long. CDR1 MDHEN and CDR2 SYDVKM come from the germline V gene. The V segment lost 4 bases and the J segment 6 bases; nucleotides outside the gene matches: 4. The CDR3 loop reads CASSSTGADTQYF. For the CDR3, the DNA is TGTGCCAGCAGTTCCACAGGGGCCGATACGCAGTATTTT.

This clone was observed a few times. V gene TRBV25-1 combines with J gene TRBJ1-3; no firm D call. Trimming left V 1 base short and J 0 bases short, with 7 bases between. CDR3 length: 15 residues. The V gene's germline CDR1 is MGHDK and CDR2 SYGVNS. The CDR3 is CASSESRDSGNTIYF. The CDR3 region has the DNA TGTGCCAGCAGTGAATCCCGGGACTCTGGAAACACCATATATTTT.

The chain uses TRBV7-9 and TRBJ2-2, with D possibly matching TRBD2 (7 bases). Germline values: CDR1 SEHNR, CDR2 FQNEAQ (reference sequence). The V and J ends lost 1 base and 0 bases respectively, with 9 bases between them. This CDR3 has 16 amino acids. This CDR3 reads CASSLDGGPNTGELFF. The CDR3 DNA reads TGTGCCAGCAGCTTAGACGGGGGGCCGAACACCGGGGAGCTGTTTTTT.

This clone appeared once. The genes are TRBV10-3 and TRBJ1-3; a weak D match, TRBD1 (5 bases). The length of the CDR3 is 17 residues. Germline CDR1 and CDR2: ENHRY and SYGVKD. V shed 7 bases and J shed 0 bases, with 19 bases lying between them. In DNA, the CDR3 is TGTGCCATCACCCCGACAGCGCCGACTGTCTCTGGAAACACCATATATTTT. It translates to CAITPTAPTVSGNTIYF.

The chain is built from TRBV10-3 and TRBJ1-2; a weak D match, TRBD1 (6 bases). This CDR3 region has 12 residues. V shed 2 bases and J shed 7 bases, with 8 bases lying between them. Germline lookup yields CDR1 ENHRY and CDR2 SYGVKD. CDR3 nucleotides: TGTGCCATCAGTGAGGGGGGGGCTGGCTACACCTTC. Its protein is CAISEGGAGYTF.

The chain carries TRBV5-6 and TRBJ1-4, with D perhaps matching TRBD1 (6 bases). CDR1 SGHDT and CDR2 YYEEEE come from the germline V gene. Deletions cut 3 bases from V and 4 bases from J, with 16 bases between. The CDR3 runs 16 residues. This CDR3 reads CASSSDNDRFNEKLFF. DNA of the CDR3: TGTGCCAGCAGCTCAGACAACGACAGGTTTAATGAAAAACTGTTTTTT.

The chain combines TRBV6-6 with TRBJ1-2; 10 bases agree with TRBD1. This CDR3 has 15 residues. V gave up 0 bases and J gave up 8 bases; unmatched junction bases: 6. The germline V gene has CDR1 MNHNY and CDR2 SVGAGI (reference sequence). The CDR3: CASSYSGQGKEGYTF. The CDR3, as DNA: TGTGCCAGCAGTTACTCGGGACAGGGGAAAGAGGGCTACACCTTC.